What follows describes a single T cell receptor beta chain. The data were taken from a study of blood T cell repertoires in COVID-19. The wider study: Acute and convalescent COVID-19 samples came from the United States, Italy and Spain. The analysed material was cDNA or gDNA that came from T cells, B-cell-depleted T cells, or PBMCs.

CDR3 length: 15 amino acids. Study members were between 18 and 89 years old and lived in 24 US regions. Authors' processing steps: Counts of nucleated cells, estimated from reference gene primer amplification, were obtained. Produced via immunoSEQ multiplex PCR; TCRdb's table is partial and in-frame only. That table furnishes V, J and clone size, whereas the DNA furnished D and trimming. Here the sample spans about 400,000 clones, roughly 90% being singletons. V is TRBV21-1 and J is TRBJ2-7; TRBD2 is taken as the D call from the table, unchecked against the DNA. TRBV21-1 has pseudogene status. The sequenced material came from PBMCs or T cells enriched from blood (not recorded which). This receptor was obtained from a woman between 25 and 40 years old who had recovered from COVID-19. DNA for the CDR3: TGTGCCAGCAGCCTCCGACTCCCTAAGATTGGCGAGCAGTACTTC. It codes for CASSLRLPKIGEQYF.